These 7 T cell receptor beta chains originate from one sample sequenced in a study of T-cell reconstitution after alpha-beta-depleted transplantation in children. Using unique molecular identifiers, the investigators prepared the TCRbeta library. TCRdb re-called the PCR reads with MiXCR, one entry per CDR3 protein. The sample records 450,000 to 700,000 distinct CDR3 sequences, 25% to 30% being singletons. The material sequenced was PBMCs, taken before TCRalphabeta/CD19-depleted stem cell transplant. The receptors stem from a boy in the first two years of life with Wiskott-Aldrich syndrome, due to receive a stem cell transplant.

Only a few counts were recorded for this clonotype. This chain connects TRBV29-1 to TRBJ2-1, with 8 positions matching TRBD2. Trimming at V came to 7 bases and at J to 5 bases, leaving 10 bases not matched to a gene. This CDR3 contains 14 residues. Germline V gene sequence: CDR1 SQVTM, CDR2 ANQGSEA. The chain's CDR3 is CSAGRSGSNNEQFF. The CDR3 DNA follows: TGCAGCGCCGGACGGAGCGGGAGTAACAATGAGCAGTTCTTC.

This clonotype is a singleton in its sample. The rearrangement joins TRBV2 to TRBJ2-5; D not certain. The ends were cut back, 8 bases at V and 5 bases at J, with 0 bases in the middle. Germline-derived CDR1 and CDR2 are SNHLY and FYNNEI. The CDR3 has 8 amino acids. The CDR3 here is CASETQYF. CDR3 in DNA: TGTGCCAGCGAGACCCAGTACTTC.

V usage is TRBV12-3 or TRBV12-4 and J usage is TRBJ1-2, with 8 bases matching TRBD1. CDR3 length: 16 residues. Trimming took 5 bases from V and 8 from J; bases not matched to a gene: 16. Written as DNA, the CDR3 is TGTGCCAGCAGTCCCGAAATAGGACAGGGCGGTTCGGGCTACACCTTC. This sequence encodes CASSPEIGQGGSGYTF.

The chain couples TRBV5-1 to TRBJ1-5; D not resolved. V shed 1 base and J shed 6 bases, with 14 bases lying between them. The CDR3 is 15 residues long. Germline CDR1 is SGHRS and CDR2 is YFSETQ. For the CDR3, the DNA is TGCGCCAGCAGCTTGAAAGGTTCCTATGCTCAGCCCCAGCATTTT. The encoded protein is CASSLKGSYAQPQHF. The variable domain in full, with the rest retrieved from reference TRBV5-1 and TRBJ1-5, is KAGVTQTPRYLIKTRGQQVTLSCSPISGHRSVSWYQQTPGQGLQFLFEYFSETQRNKGNFPGRFSGRQFSNSRSEMNVSTLELGDSALYLCASSLKGSYAQPQHFGDGTRLSIL.

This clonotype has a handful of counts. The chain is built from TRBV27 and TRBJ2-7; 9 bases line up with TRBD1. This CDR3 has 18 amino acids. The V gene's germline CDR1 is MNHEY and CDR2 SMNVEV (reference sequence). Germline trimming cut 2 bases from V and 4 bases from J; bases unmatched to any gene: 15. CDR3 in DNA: TGTGCCAGCAGTTTAATCGGAACAAACAGGGGGCGCGGGTACGAGCAGTACTTC. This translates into CASSLIGTNRGRGYEQYF.

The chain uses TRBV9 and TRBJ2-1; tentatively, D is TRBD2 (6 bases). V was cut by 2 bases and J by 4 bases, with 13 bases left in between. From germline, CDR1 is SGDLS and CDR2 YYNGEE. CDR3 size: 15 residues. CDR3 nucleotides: TGTGCCAGCAGCGTTCGCGGAAGCGGGTACAATGAGCAGTTCTTC. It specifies CASSVRGSGYNEQFF.

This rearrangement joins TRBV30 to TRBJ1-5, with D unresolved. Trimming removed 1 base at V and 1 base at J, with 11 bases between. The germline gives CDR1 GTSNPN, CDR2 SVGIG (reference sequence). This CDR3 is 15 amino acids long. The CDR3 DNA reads TGTGCCTGGAGTGCTCCCGGTAGGAGCAATCAGCCCCAGCATTTT. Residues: CAWSAPGRSNQPQHF. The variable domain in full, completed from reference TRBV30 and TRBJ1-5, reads SQTIHQWPATLVQPVGSPLSLECTVEGTSNPNLYWYRQAAGRGLQLLFYSVGIGQISSEVPQNLSASRPQDRQFILSSKKLLLSDSGFYLCAWSAPGRSNQPQHFGDGTRLSIL.